A selection of T cell receptor beta chains follows, all from one sample in a study of blood T cell repertoires in COVID-19. The repertoire was sequenced with immunoSEQ multiplex PCR; TCRdb's copy has only in-frame clones and lacks some. The sample yields more than 200,000 clones, 86% seen once. The specimen sequenced was peripheral blood. These receptor sequences come from a man in his fifties or sixties with acute or convalescent COVID-19. Each CDR3 is given with its conserved first and last residue. Each record gives: clone size, V gene, D gene, J gene, CDR3 DNA, CDR3 protein. The D gene is left open where the match is weak. Not all rows give a size; the values are once, few, many and, for expanded clones, a class.

once	TRBV5-6	-	TRBJ1-5	TGTGCCAGCAGCCTACGCGTGGGCACTCAGCCCCAGCATTTT	CASSLRVGTQPQHF
-	TRBV21-1	-	TRBJ2-1	TGTGCCAGCAGCAAAAGACTAGCGGGGCAATCCAATGAGCAGTTCTTC	CASSKRLAGQSNEQFF
-	TRBV5-4	-	TRBJ1-6	TGTGCCAGCAGCTTGAGCCAGGATAATTCACCCCTCCACTTT	CASSLSQDNSPLHF
-	TRBV4-1	TRBD1	TRBJ1-2	TGCGCCAGCAGCCAAGAGGGGACAGGGTACTATGGCTACACCTTC	CASSQEGTGYYGYTF
-	TRBV10-1	-	TRBJ2-3	TGCGCCAGCAGTGGCGGCAGGGGGGACACAGATACGCAGTATTTT	CASSGGRGDTDTQYF
-	TRBV11-2	-	TRBJ2-1	TGTGCCAGCAGCTTAGATCTTTACAATGAGCAGTTCTTC	CASSLDLYNEQFF
-	TRBV18	TRBD2	TRBJ2-1	TGTGCCAGCTCACCAAGGACTAGCGGGGGGCCAAGGAATGAGCAGTTCTTC	CASSPRTSGGPRNEQFF
-	TRBV6-5	-	TRBJ2-7	TGTGCCAGCAGTTACTCGGCAAGGAGCTCCTACGAGCAGTACTTC	CASSYSARSSYEQYF
-	TRBV5-1	TRBD1	TRBJ2-2	TGCGCCAGCAGGCCCGGGACAGAGGACACCGGGGAGCTGTTTTTT	CASRPGTEDTGELFF
-	TRBV5-4	-	TRBJ1-1	TGTGCCAGCAGCTTGGGAGGGAGGGGCGCGAGAACTGAAGCTTTCTTT	CASSLGGRGARTEAFF
-	TRBV18	-	TRBJ1-2	TGTGCCAGCTCACCCGTCACACAGGCTAACTATGGCTACACCTTC	CASSPVTQANYGYTF
-	TRBV7-9	TRBD1	TRBJ2-1	TGTGCCAGCAGCCTACAGGGGAGCTCCTACAATGAGCAGTTCTTC	CASSLQGSSYNEQFF
once	TRBV10-3	TRBD1	TRBJ1-2	TGTGCCATCAGTGAGTCGAAGGACAGGAACTATGGCTACACCTTC	CAISESKDRNYGYTF
-	TRBV20-1	TRBD1	TRBJ1-5	TGCAGTGCTAGTGGTTGGGACAGCTATAGCAATCAGCCCCAGCATTTT	CSASGWDSYSNQPQHF
-	TRBV19	-	TRBJ1-2	TGTGCCAGTAGTACTCAGGGGTGGAACTATGGCTACACCTTC	CASSTQGWNYGYTF
-	TRBV7-9	-	TRBJ2-6	TGTGCCAGCAGCCAAACGAAAGGGAGCTCTGGGGCCAACGTCCTGACTTTC	CASSQTKGSSGANVLTF
-	TRBV10-3	TRBD1	TRBJ1-2	TGTGCCATCGCCGGGACAGGGAATGGCTACACCTTC	CAIAGTGNGYTF
-	TRBV10-2	TRBD1	TRBJ1-4	TGCGCCAGCAGTGAGTCGACAGGGGGCGCGACAAGACTGTTTTTT	CASSESTGGATRLFF
-	TRBV11-2	-	TRBJ1-5	TGTGCCAGCAGCCCCTATAGCAATCAGCCCCAGCATTTT	CASSPYSNQPQHF
-	TRBV19	TRBD1	TRBJ1-5	TGTGCCAGTAGTCCGGACAGGAGTGCGTCCCAGCATTTT	CASSPDRSASQHF
-	TRBV29-1	TRBD1	TRBJ1-2	TGCAGCGGCACCGGGACAGGGAGTTCGGGCACCTTC	CSGTGTGSSGTF
-	TRBV10-1	-	TRBJ2-1	TGCGCCAGCAGTGAAGGCTCAGGGAACTCCAATGAGCAGTTCTTC	CASSEGSGNSNEQFF